This T cell receptor beta chain was found in a study of cytomegalovirus exposure and HLA in healthy donors. General observations from the study: Highly shared variants forming one cluster were likely a sequencing artifact. Later analysis associated a missense DCLRE1C variant with TCR beta V- and J-gene trimming.

The PCR ran on 60 Vbeta and 13 Jbeta primers. Profiling relied on immunoSEQ multiplex PCR, and the TCRdb table lists in-frame clones only, not all of them. The table includes just over 150,000 clones, about three quarters detected once. Points on this clone: Its antigen is currently unknown.

Germline values: CDR1 SGHDN, CDR2 FVKESK. The germline V and J ends were trimmed by 3 bases and 2 bases, with 11 bases remaining between them. CDR3 length: 14 residues. Specimen: PBMCs. The receptor was isolated from a woman in her 30s in good health and CMV-seronegative. The chain joins TRBV14 to TRBJ2-7; D not certain. As DNA, the CDR3 is TGTGCCAGCAGCCACGTACAGTGGGCCTACGAGCAGTACTTC. It codes for CASSHVQWAYEQYF.